A single sample gave rise to the 7 T cell receptor beta chains below, sequenced in a study of shared T cell receptors in the human thymus. The assay was immunoSEQ multiplex PCR, and TCRdb's table has in-frame clones only and misses some. The data hold more than 550,000 clones, with approximately 87% observed a single time. This sample was also put to use in a study of human thymus T cells.

Sequenced input: thymocytes. All receptors derive from a boy in the first two years of life with a congenital heart defect.

The gene calls are TRBV2 and TRBJ2-1, with 7 bases lining up with TRBD2. This CDR3 spans 16 amino acids. Unmatched junction bases numbered 13, after V lost 8 bases and J lost 3 bases. Germline CDR1 SNHLY, CDR2 FYNNEI. CDR3 DNA sequence: TGTGCCAGCCGGAAGAGCTGGCGGGAGAGCTACAATGAGCAGTTCTTC. Translation: CASRKSWRESYNEQFF.

The chain couples TRBV10-1 to TRBJ2-1; 8 bases fit TRBD1. From germline, CDR1 is WNHNN and CDR2 SYGVQD (reference sequence). V lost 6 bases to trimming and J lost 0 bases; unmatched junction nucleotides: 7. The CDR3 has 16 amino acids. CDR3 coding DNA: TGCGCCAGCAGCGGGTCCAGGGGGCACTCCTACAATGAGCAGTTCTTC. As protein: CASSGSRGHSYNEQFF.

This chain uses TRBV6-9 with TRBJ1-5; 8 nucleotides match TRBD1. CDR3 length equals 15 residues. The V gene's germline CDR1 is MNHGY and CDR2 SVAAGI. The junction had 5 bases not matched to a gene; V was cut back by 2 bases and J by 5 bases. CDR3 sequence reads: CASSYGQGIDQPQHF. In DNA form, the CDR3 reads TGTGCCAGCAGTTATGGACAGGGTATCGATCAGCCCCAGCATTTT.

The chain recombines TRBV6-5 with TRBJ1-1; D ambiguous. Germline V CDR1 and CDR2: MNHEY, SVGAGI. V was clipped by 5 bases and J by 1 base, with 5 bases between them. The CDR3 totals 12 residues. Here the CDR3 reads CASSRPNTEAFF. The CDR3 DNA follows: TGTGCCAGCAGTCGTCCGAACACTGAAGCTTTCTTT.

This chain links TRBV7-2 with TRBJ2-7, with D perhaps TRBD1 (5 bases). Germline CDR1 reads SGHTA; CDR2 reads FQGNSA. V lost 2 bases and J lost 0, with 20 bases in between. The CDR3 is 18 amino acids. CDR3: CASSLFPPPGKSSYEQYF. In nucleotides, the CDR3 is TGTGCCAGCAGCTTATTCCCCCCCCCAGGGAAAAGCTCCTACGAGCAGTACTTC.

This sequence joins TRBV6-4 and TRBJ2-3; tentatively, D is TRBD1 (6 bases). The CDR3 runs 15 residues. Germline V gene lookup returns CDR1 MRHNA and CDR2 SNTAGT. Deletions cut 2 bases from V and 6 bases from J, with 15 bases between. CDR3 bases: TGTGCCAGCAGTGACGGGGTAAGGGGGACGGATACGCAGTATTTT. Translated: CASSDGVRGTDTQYF.

The chain recombines TRBV19 with TRBJ2-2, with no clear D. The V end was cut by 3 bases, the J end by 2 bases, with 13 bases between. Looked up from germline, CDR1 is LNHDA and CDR2 is SQIVND (reference sequence). This CDR3 is built from 16 residues. CDR3 protein: CASSIESGINTGELFF. As DNA, the CDR3 is TGTGCCAGTAGTATTGAAAGTGGCATTAACACCGGGGAGCTGTTTTTT.